These 3 T cell receptor beta chains share one sample of origin, sequenced in a study of cytomegalovirus exposure and HLA in healthy donors. 60 Vbeta and 13 Jbeta primers were used in PCR. TCRdb's table, derived via immunoSEQ multiplex PCR, lists solely in-frame clones and lacks some. The data contain over 200,000 clones, under 70% of them singletons. Sequencing used PBMCs. These receptors all come from a man between 40 and 49 years old in good health and CMV-seropositive.

The chain couples TRBV19 to TRBJ2-7; D may be TRBD2 (5 bases). The length of the CDR3 is 13 residues. Germline V gives CDR1 LNHDA, CDR2 SQIVND (reference sequence). Trimming took 5 bases from V and 3 from J, leaving 11 bases between them. The CDR3: CASSSAAGYEQYF. In nucleotides, the CDR3 is TGTGCCAGTAGTTCAGCGGCCGGCTACGAGCAGTACTTC.

The rearrangement uses TRBV9 and TRBJ2-5, with TRBD2 matching 7 bases. CDR1 is SGDLS and CDR2 is YYNGEE in the germline V gene. The CDR3 is 15 residues long. The V segment lost 7 bases and the J segment 1 base; nucleotides outside the gene matches: 10. The CDR3 loop reads CASGSRDYPQETQYF. The CDR3 bases are TGTGCCAGCGGGAGCCGGGACTACCCCCAAGAGACCCAGTACTTC.

This clone was detected only a few times. The chain combines TRBV5-1 with TRBJ2-3, with D possibly matching TRBD1 (6 bases). This CDR3 spans 15 amino acids. V gave up 7 bases and J gave up 2 bases, with 17 bases separating them. Germline assignment: CDR1 SGHRS and CDR2 YFSETQ. CDR3 sequence: CASGPLGAVTDTQYF. CDR3 nucleotides: TGCGCCAGCGGACCCCTGGGGGCCGTCACAGATACGCAGTATTTT.